This TCR beta chain emerged from a study of T cell repertoires in cytomegalovirus infection. Across the study: Public TCR beta signatures indicated both CMV infection and matching HLA type. Study-wide results and limits: The cumulative frequency of public TCR beta families identified carriers of CMV plus the relevant HLA. In two of eight donors, the top clonotype was HLA-C-restricted CMV-specific.

This CDR3 comprises 17 residues. In germline, CDR1 is SEHNR, CDR2 FQNEAQ (reference sequence). V lost 5 bases and J lost 0, with 20 bases in between. Each CDR3 protein is one row after TCRdb ran MiXCR on the reads. This repertoire shows nearly 450,000 distinct CDR3 sequences, under 40% found once; its top ten account for approximately 13%. As concerns this clonotype: The antigen remains undetermined.

The V gene is TRBV7-9, the J gene TRBJ2-7; D possibly corresponds to TRBD2 (6 bases). The TCR originated in a human donor in good health (CMV status not recorded). Some clones in this sample may be carry-over from other donors' samples. The sample consisted of PBMCs. The DNA for the CDR3 is TGTGCCAGCAGCCCTATCCCCCCCGGGACTCTCTCCTACGAGCAGTACTTC. It specifies CASSPIPPGTLSYEQYF.